The T cell receptor delta chain under discussion was sequenced for a study of gamma-delta chains in newborns, infants, children. There are 19 residues in the CDR3. CDR1 and CDR2 (germline): GEAIGNYY, EKD. V lost 4 bases to trimming and J lost 0 bases; unmatched junction nucleotides: 10. TCRdb redid the clone calls on the reads with CATT. Of 3,500 to 4,500 delta-chain clones in the sample, less than 45% are singletons; the top ten hold over 11%. The sample was blood. The rearrangement uses TRDV2 and TRDJ3; 8 bases map to TRDD3. The clonotype comes from a child who received the measles vaccine. The CDR3: CACDTGGFLSSWDTRQMFF. CDR3 nucleotides: TGTGCCTGTGATACTGGGGGTTTCCTGAGCTCCTGGGACACCCGACAGATGTTTTTC.